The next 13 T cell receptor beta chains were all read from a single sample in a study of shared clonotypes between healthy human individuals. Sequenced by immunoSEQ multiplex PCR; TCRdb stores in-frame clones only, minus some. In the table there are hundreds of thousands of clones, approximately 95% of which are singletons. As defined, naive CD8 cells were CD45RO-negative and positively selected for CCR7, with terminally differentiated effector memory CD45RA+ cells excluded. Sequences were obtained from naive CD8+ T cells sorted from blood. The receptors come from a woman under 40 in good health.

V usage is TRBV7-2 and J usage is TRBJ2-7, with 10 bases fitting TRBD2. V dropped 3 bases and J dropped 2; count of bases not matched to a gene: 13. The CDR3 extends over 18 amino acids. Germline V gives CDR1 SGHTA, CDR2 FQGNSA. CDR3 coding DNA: TGTGCCAGCAGCTTGGGGGGGACTAGCGCCCATCTTACCTACGAGCAGTACTTC. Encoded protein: CASSLGGTSAHLTYEQYF.

The CDR3 here is CASSETRDRGTHPYEQYF. The CDR3 DNA is TGTGCCAGCAGTGAGACTAGGGACAGGGGCACCCATCCATACGAGCAGTACTTC. J is TRBJ2-7 and V is TRBV2, with 10 bases identical to TRBD1. The CDR3 contains 18 residues. Losses at the gene ends were 3 bases for V and 4 bases for J; bases not matched to a gene: 15. CDR1 and CDR2 (germline): SNHLY, FYNNEI.

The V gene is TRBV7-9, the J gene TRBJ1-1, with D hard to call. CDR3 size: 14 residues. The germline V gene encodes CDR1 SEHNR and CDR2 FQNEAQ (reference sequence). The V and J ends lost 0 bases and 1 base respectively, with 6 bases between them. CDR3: CASSLAWPNTEAFF. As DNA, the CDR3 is TGTGCCAGCAGCTTAGCGTGGCCGAACACTGAAGCTTTCTTT.

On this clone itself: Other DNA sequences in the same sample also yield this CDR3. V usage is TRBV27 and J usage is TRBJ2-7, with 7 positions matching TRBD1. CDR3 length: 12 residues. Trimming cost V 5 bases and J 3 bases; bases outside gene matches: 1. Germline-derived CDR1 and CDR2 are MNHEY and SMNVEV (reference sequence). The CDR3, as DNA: TGTGCCAGCAGTCCAGGGGGCTACGAGCAGTACTTC. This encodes CASSPGGYEQYF.

The CDR3 loop is CAGLEGGETQYF. For the CDR3, the DNA is TGTGCCGGTCTCGAGGGGGGAGAGACCCAGTACTTC. The chain couples TRBV7-9 to TRBJ2-5; tentatively, D is TRBD1 or TRBD2 (6 bases each). Trimming took off 11 bases at V and 4 bases at J, with 14 bases between the two ends. There are 12 residues in the CDR3. Germline CDR1 reads SEHNR; CDR2 reads FQNEAQ (reference sequence).

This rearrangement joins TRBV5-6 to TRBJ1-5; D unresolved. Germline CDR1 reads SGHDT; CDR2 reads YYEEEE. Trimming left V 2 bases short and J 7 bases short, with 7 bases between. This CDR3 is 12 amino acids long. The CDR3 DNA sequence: TGTGCCAGCAGCTTCCCGGGGCAGCCCCAGCATTTT. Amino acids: CASSFPGQPQHF.

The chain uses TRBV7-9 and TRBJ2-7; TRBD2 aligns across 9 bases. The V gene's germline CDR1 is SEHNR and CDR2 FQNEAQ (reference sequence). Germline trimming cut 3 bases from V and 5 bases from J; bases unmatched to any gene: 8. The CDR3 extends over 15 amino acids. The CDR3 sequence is CASSFGAGGPNEQYF. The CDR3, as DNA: TGTGCCAGCAGCTTTGGAGCGGGAGGCCCTAACGAGCAGTACTTC.

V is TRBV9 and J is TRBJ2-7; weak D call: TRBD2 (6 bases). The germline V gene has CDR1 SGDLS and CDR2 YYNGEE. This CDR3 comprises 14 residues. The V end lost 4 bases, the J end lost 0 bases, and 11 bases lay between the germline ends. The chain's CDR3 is CASSPGLLSYEQYF. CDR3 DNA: TGTGCCAGCAGCCCGGGACTCCTCTCCTACGAGCAGTACTTC.

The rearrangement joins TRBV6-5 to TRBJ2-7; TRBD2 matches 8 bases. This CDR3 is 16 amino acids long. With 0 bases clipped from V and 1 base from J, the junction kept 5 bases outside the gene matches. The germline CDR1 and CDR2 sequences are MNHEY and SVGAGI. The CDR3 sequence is CASSYSWTSRSYEQYF. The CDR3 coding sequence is TGTGCCAGCAGTTACTCTTGGACTAGCAGATCCTACGAGCAGTACTTC.

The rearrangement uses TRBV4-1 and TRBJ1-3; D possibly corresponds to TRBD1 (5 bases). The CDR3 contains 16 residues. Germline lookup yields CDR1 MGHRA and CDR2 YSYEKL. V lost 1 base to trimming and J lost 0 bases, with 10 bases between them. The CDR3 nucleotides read TGCGCCAGCAGCCAAGTGCGGGGGGTCTCTGGAAACACCATATATTTT. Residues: CASSQVRGVSGNTIYF.

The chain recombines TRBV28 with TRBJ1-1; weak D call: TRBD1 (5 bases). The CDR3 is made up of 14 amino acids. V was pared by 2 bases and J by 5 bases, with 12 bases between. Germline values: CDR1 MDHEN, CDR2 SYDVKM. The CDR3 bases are TGTGCCAGCAGTTTACCCAGGGTAGGGACTGAAGCTTTCTTT. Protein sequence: CASSLPRVGTEAFF.

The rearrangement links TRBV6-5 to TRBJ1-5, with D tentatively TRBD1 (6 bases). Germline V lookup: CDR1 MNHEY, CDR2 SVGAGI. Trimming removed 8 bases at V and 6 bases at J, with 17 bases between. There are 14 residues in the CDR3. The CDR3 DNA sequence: TGTGCCAGCGGTTGGGAGGGGGGCGGTCAGCCCCAGCATTTT. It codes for CASGWEGGGQPQHF.

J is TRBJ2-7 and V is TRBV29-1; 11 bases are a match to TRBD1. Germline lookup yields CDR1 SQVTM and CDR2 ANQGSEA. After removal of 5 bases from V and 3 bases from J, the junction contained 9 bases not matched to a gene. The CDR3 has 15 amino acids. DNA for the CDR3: TGCAGCGTTTCGAGACCGGGACAGGGGGACTACGAGCAGTACTTC. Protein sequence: CSVSRPGQGDYEQYF.